Below are 2 T cell receptor beta chains sequenced from a single sample in a study of shared clonotypes between healthy human individuals. Some clones are missing from TCRdb's copy, which holds only in-frame ones; the method was immunoSEQ multiplex PCR. The sample consists of about 1.5 million clones, 95% to 99% of them appearing once. Source material: naive CD4+ T cells sorted from blood. The subset was: CD45RA+ positively selected. The source of these receptors is a man aged 25-45 years in good health.

This rearrangement joins TRBV11-1 to TRBJ2-7; TRBD1 matches at 11 bases. Germline trimming cut 7 bases from V and 4 bases from J; bases unmatched to any gene: 3. Germline V gives CDR1 SGHAT, CDR2 FQDESV (reference sequence). The CDR3 contains 13 residues. The DNA for the CDR3 is TGTGCCAGCATTGGGACAGGGGGATACGAGCAGTACTTC. This translates into CASIGTGGYEQYF.

V usage is TRBV7-6 and J usage is TRBJ1-3; 11 bases are a match to TRBD1. Per the germline V gene, CDR1 is SGHVS and CDR2 is FNYEAQ. The junction had 3 bases not matched to a gene; V was cut back by 5 bases and J by 0 bases. This CDR3 is 16 amino acids long. The CDR3 is CASSPGTGGSGNTIYF. CDR3 nucleotide sequence: TGTGCCAGCAGCCCAGGGACAGGGGGCTCTGGAAACACCATATATTTT.